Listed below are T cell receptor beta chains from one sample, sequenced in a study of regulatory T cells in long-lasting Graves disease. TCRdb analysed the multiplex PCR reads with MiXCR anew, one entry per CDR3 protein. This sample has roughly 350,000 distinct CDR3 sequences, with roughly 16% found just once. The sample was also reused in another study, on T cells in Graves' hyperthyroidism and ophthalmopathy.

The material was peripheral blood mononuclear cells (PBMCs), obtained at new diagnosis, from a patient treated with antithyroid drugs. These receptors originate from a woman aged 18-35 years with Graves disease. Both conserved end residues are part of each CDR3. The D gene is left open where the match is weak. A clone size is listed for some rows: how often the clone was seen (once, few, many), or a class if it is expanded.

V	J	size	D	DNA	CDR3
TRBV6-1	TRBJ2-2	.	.	TGTGCCACTTCCCCCCGCAGCCTCTACACCGGGGAGCTGTTTTTT	CATSPRSLYTGELFF
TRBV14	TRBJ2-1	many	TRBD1	TGTGCCAGCAGCCAAACAGGGGGAAGGTCCTACAATGAGCAGTTCTTC	CASSQTGGRSYNEQFF
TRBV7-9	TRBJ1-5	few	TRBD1	TGTGCCAGCAGCGCATCTGGGACAGGGGGTCAGCCCCAGCATTTT	CASSASGTGGQPQHF
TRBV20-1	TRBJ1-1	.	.	TGCAGTGCTAGGAAGGGGTTTATCACTGAAGCTTTCTTT	CSARKGFITEAFF
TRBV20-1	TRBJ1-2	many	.	TGCAGTGCTACAGGTGGGGACTATGGCTACACCTTC	CSATGGDYGYTF
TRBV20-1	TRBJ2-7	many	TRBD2	TGCAGTGCTAGAGAGGTAGCGGGAGCTTCCCACGAGCAGTACTTC	CSAREVAGASHEQYF
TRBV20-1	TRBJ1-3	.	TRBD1	TGCAGTGCCCCCTCAGGACAGGGGCTTCCCTCTGGAAACACCATATATTTT	CSAPSGQGLPSGNTIYF
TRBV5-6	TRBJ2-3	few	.	TGTGCCAGCAGCTTGGATCGACGGAATACGCAGTATTTT	CASSLDRRNTQYF
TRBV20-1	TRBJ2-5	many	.	TGCAGTGCTAGAGGGCCCTCCGGCGGCCAGTACTTC	CSARGPSGGQYF
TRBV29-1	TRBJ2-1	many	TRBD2	TGCAGCGGAAGCGGGAGTGCCTACAATGAGCAGTTCTTC	CSGSGSAYNEQFF
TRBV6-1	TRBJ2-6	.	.	TGTGCCAGCAGTCGAACCACAGGGCTCGGGGCCAACGTCCTGACTTTC	CASSRTTGLGANVLTF
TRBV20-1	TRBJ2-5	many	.	TGCAGTGCGAAAGGGGGAGTGCCGACCGAGACCCAGTACTTC	CSAKGGVPTETQYF
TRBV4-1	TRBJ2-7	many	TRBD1	TGCGCCAGCAGCCAGACGAGGACAGGGGGCCACTCCTACGAGCAGTACTTC	CASSQTRTGGHSYEQYF
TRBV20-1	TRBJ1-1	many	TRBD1	TGCAGTGCTAGAGCCGGGACAGGGGGTATGTCAGCTTTCTTT	CSARAGTGGMSAFF
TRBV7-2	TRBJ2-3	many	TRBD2	TGTGCCAGCAGCTCACTAGCGGGGACGCAGTATTTT	CASSSLAGTQYF
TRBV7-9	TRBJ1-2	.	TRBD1	TGTGCCAGCAGCGGGCCGGGACAGGGGTATGGCTACACCTTC	CASSGPGQGYGYTF
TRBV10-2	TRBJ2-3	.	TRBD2	TGCGCCAGCGTAGCAGCGGGAAGCACAGATACGCAGTATTTT	CASVAAGSTDTQYF
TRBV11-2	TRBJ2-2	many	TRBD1	TGTGCCAGCAGACCCCCGGGACAGCTCCACGGGGAGCTGTTTTTT	CASRPPGQLHGELFF
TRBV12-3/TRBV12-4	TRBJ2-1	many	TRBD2	TGTGCCAGCAGTCTCGAGAGCGGGGGGGCCTCATACAATGAGCAGTTCTTC	CASSLESGGASYNEQFF
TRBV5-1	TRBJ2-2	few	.	TGCGCCAGCAGCTTGGCGGGAGACATGGCCGGGGAGCTGTTTTTT	CASSLAGDMAGELFF
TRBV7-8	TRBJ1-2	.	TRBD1	TGTGCCAGCAGCCTCCGGACAGGATCCTATGGCTACACCTTC	CASSLRTGSYGYTF
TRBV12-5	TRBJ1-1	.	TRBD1	TGTGCTAGTGGTCCCCAAACAGGGGGCTTTTTCCAGAACACTGAAGCTTTCTTT	CASGPQTGGFFQNTEAFF
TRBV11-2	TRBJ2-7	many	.	TGTGCCAGCAGCTCCGGGACTCATCCTCTCTACGAGCAGTACTTC	CASSSGTHPLYEQYF
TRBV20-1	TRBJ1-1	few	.	TGCAGTCCCAATACAGGAGGTAACACTGAAGCTTTCTTT	CSPNTGGNTEAFF
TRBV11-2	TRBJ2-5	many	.	TGTGCCAGCAGCTCGGGGCAGGGGAAAGGAGAGACCCAGTACTTC	CASSSGQGKGETQYF
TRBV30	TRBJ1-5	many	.	TGTGCCTGGAGTGTAGGAATGGGCAATCAGCCCCAGCATTTT	CAWSVGMGNQPQHF
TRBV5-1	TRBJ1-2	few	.	TGCGCCAGCAGCTTGGACACCTATGGCTACACCTTC	CASSLDTYGYTF
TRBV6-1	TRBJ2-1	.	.	TGTGCCAGCAGTGAAGGGGGAGACTTTATTTTCTTC	CASSEGGDFIFF
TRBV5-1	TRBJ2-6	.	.	TGCGCCAGCAGCTTGGCCAGGGCTGGGGCCAACGCCCTGACTTTC	CASSLARAGANALTF